What follows describes a single TCR beta chain. No antigen is known for it. The CDR3 loop spans 13 amino acids. CDR1 is GTSNPN and CDR2 is SVGIG in the germline V gene (reference sequence). The V end was cut by 3 bases, the J end by 3 bases, with 8 bases between. These data belong to a study of beta chain features in type 1 diabetes. General study results and limits: In all four CD4+ subsets, TCRB CDR3 length was significantly, moderately reduced in type 1 diabetes. Within the patient group, naive, central memory and Treg TCRB repertoires appeared more similar to each other than within healthy donors.

Since all of the isolated RNA was reverse transcribed, expressed TCRB transcripts were what got sequenced. Only in-frame clones appear in the TCRdb table, and some are missing; sequencing was by immunoSEQ multiplex PCR. The sample includes hundreds of thousands of clones, around 15% of them seen just once. This chain connects TRBV30 to TRBJ1-4; no definite D call. Sequenced material: naive CD4+ T cells from blood. This TCR came from a man younger than 35 with type 1 diabetes. CDR3 sequence (DNA): TGTGCCTGGAGCCAGGCTTCTAATGAAAAACTGTTTTTT. This sequence encodes CAWSQASNEKLFF.